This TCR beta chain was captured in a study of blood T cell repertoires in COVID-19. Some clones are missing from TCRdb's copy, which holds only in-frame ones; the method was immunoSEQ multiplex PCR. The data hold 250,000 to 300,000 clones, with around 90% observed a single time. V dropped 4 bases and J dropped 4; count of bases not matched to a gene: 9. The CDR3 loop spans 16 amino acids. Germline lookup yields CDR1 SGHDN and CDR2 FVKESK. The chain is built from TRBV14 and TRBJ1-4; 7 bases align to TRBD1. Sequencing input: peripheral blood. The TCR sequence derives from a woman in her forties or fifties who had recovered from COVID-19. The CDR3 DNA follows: TGTGCCAGCAGCCCACGACGGGGACAGATTAATGAAAAACTGTTTTTT. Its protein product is CASSPRRGQINEKLFF. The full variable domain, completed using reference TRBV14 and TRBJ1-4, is EAGVTQFPSHSVIEKGQTVTLRCDPISGHDNLYWYRRVMGKEIKFLLHFVKESKQDESGMPNNRFLAERTGGTYSTLKVQPAELEDSGVYFCASSPRRGQINEKLFFGSGTQLSVL.